This entry lists 11 T cell receptor beta chains sequenced from one sample in a study of CD8+ T cells in alopecia areata. Treatment: oral pan-JAK inhibitor, 5-10 mg twice daily. TCR sequencing used cDNA made by reverse transcription of extracted RNA. The assay was immunoSEQ multiplex PCR, and TCRdb's table has in-frame clones only and misses some. The repertoire holds about 190,000 clones, with just under 65% as singletons. Sequenced material: CD4+ T cells sorted from blood, taken at roughly week 49, from a patient treated with tofacitinib. These receptors were collected from a human donor with alopecia areata.

The rearrangement joins TRBV30 to TRBJ1-5; D is ambiguous. V lost 1 base to trimming and J lost 7 bases, with 11 bases between them. Per the germline V gene, CDR1 is GTSNPN and CDR2 is SVGIG (reference sequence). The CDR3 loop spans 13 amino acids. In nucleotides, the CDR3 is TGTGCCTGGAGTGACGGGAGGTACCAGCCCCAGCATTTT. The encoded protein is CAWSDGRYQPQHF.

This rearrangement joins TRBV30 to TRBJ1-1; 7 bases match TRBD1. CDR3 size: 11 residues. Per the germline V gene, CDR1 is GTSNPN and CDR2 is SVGIG (reference sequence). V lost 2 bases and J lost 8; bases outside the gene matches: 2. This chain's CDR3 is CAWSRQGEAFF. The CDR3 DNA follows: TGTGCCTGGAGTAGACAGGGAGAAGCTTTCTTT.

This chain links TRBV7-2 with TRBJ2-6, with 7 positions matching TRBD1. This CDR3 is built from 18 residues. Germline V gene data show CDR1 as SGHTA and CDR2 as FQGNSA. V gave up 5 bases and J gave up 0 bases; unmatched junction bases: 10. CDR3 sequence reads: CASSPGQLKSSGANVLTF. The DNA for the CDR3 is TGTGCCAGCAGCCCGGGACAGCTCAAGAGCTCTGGGGCCAACGTCCTGACTTTC. Full variable domain (missing parts from reference TRBV7-2 and TRBJ2-6): GAGVSQSPSNKVTEKGKDVELRCDPISGHTALYWYRQSLGQGLEFLIYFQGNSAPDKSGLPSDRFSAERTGGSVSTLTIQRTQQEDSAVYLCASSPGQLKSSGANVLTFGAGSRLTVL.

This chain connects TRBV5-4 to TRBJ2-1; D might be TRBD1 (6 bases). CDR1 and CDR2 from the germline V gene are SGHNT and YYREEE (reference sequence). The V and J ends lost 0 bases and 0 bases respectively, with 10 bases between them. The length of the CDR3 is 16 residues. In nucleotides, the CDR3 is TGTGCCAGCAGCTTGGTCGGACAGAGCTCCTACAATGAGCAGTTCTTC. The encoded protein is CASSLVGQSSYNEQFF.

This chain connects TRBV9 to TRBJ2-7; possible D gene TRBD1, 5 bases. The ends were cut back, 0 bases at V and 3 bases at J, with 13 bases in the middle. There are 15 residues in the CDR3. Germline-derived CDR1 and CDR2 are SGDLS and YYNGEE. Here the CDR3 reads CASSVGVRESYEQYF. CDR3 bases: TGTGCCAGCAGCGTAGGTGTCAGGGAAAGCTACGAGCAGTACTTC. Full variable domain (rest looked up from reference TRBV9 and TRBJ2-7): DSGVTQTPKHLITATGQRVTLRCSPRSGDLSVYWYQQSLDQGLQFLIQYYNGEERAKGNILERFSAQQFPDLHSELNLSSLELGDSALYFCASSVGVRESYEQYFGPGTRLTVT.

The V gene is TRBV4-1, the J gene TRBJ2-3; D may match TRBD1 or TRBD2 (6 bases each). The V and J ends lost 4 bases and 3 bases respectively, with 14 bases between them. Germline CDR1 MGHRA, CDR2 YSYEKL. The CDR3 is made up of 15 amino acids. The CDR3 reads CASSRGGLPTDTQYF. CDR3 in DNA: TGCGCCAGCAGCCGAGGGGGACTCCCAACAGATACGCAGTATTTT.

The gene calls are TRBV29-1 and TRBJ2-7; no clear D. This CDR3 has 8 amino acids. Trimming took off 8 bases at V and 7 bases at J, with 6 bases between the two ends. Germline CDR1 and CDR2: SQVTM and ANQGSEA. In nucleotides, the CDR3 is TGCAGCCCGAAAGAGCAGTACTTC. Its translation: CSPKEQYF.

There are a few counts of this clone. The V gene is TRBV2, the J gene TRBJ1-1; no definite D call. The CDR3 runs 13 residues. CDR1 is SNHLY and CDR2 is FYNNEI in the germline V gene. V gave up 4 bases and J gave up 3 bases, with 9 bases separating them. CDR3 nucleotide sequence: TGTGCCAGCAGTGTTAGCACGTACACTGAAGCTTTCTTT. This codes for CASSVSTYTEAFF.

This clone was seen more than once but under ten times. The genes are TRBV19 and TRBJ1-1; D is perhaps TRBD1 (5 bases). The CDR3 consists of 13 residues. V shed 2 bases and J shed 6 bases, with 10 bases lying between them. In germline, CDR1 is LNHDA, CDR2 SQIVND (reference sequence). The CDR3 region has the DNA TGTGCCAGTAGTATAATCTTGGGACCTGAAGCTTTCTTT. Translation gives CASSIILGPEAFF.

This clone was recorded a few times. This chain joins TRBV5-5 and TRBJ1-6; no reliable D call. The CDR3 contains 15 residues. The germline V gene encodes CDR1 SGHKS and CDR2 YYEKEE (reference sequence). V lost 4 bases to trimming and J lost 7 bases, with 15 bases between them. The CDR3 nucleotides are TGTGCCAGCAGCCGGACCCCGGTGGGGAATTCACCCCTCCACTTT. It codes for CASSRTPVGNSPLHF.

CDR3 coding DNA: TGTGCCAGCAGCGTAGGGGGAGGGAGCACTGAAGCTTTCTTT. It translates to CASSVGGGSTEAFF. The chain combines TRBV9 with TRBJ1-1; D unresolved. CDR1 SGDLS and CDR2 YYNGEE come from the germline V gene. Trimming shortened V by 0 bases and J by 4 bases, and 10 bases separated the two germline ends. The CDR3 extends over 14 amino acids.